The 18 T cell receptor beta chains listed next were all sequenced from one sample in a study of radiation and T cells in renal cell carcinoma. Only in-frame clones appear in the TCRdb table, and some are missing; sequencing was by immunoSEQ multiplex PCR. The repertoire holds roughly 170,000 clones, with about 87% as singletons. The sample's time point: blood 4 weeks post-SBRT, at nephrectomy. Treatment: 15 Gy SBRT to primary tumor, nephrectomy 4 weeks later. Sequenced here: blood, sampled from a patient whose treatment included radiotherapy and nephrectomy. The receptor source for this set is a woman between 45 and 65 years old with renal cell carcinoma.

The rearrangement links TRBV11-1 to TRBJ1-1; 8 nucleotides align to TRBD1. Germline V gene lookup returns CDR1 SGHAT and CDR2 FQDESV (reference sequence). The ends lost 5 bases at V and 4 bases at J; junction bases unmatched: 12. The CDR3 runs to 16 residues. The CDR3 DNA follows: TGTGCCAGCAGCACCAGGACAGGGAGGAAAGGCACTGAAGCTTTCTTT. Protein sequence: CASSTRTGRKGTEAFF. The variable domain in full, completed from reference TRBV11-1 and TRBJ1-1, reads EAEVAQSPRYKITEKSQAVAFWCDPISGHATLYWYRQILGQGPELLVQFQDESVVDDSQLPKDRFSAERLKGVDSTLKIQPAELGDSAMYLCASSTRTGRKGTEAFFGQGTRLTVV.

Of note for this clone: Other DNA sequences in this sample translate to the same CDR3. This chain joins TRBV11-2 and TRBJ1-1; D uncertain. The germline V and J ends were trimmed by 5 bases and 0 bases, with 1 base remaining between them. The CDR3 is made up of 11 amino acids. The germline V gene has CDR1 SGHAT and CDR2 FQNNGV. The CDR3 here is CASSLNTEAFF. The CDR3 DNA reads as TGTGCCAGCAGCCTGAACACTGAAGCTTTCTTT.

The gene calls are TRBV6-5 and TRBJ1-2; TRBD1 agrees at 11 bases. The germline gives CDR1 MNHEY, CDR2 SVGAGI. CDR3 size: 14 residues. V shed 7 bases and J 7 bases; nucleotides not matched to a gene: 8. CDR3 amino acids: CASTRQGQGVGYTF. For the CDR3, the DNA is TGTGCCAGCACTCGACAGGGACAGGGGGTTGGCTACACCTTC.

The rearrangement uses TRBV7-2 and TRBJ2-5, with 8 bases lining up with TRBD2. Trimming cost V 6 bases and J 5 bases; bases outside gene matches: 5. This CDR3 is 13 amino acids long. Germline-derived CDR1 and CDR2 are SGHTA and FQGNSA. The CDR3 bases are TGTGCCAGCAGTCCGGGACTAGGTGAGACCCAGTACTTC. Amino acid sequence: CASSPGLGETQYF.

This clone was observed a single time. The V and J genes are TRBV5-1 and TRBJ2-2, with D unresolved. Germline CDR1 SGHRS, CDR2 YFSETQ. The V end lost 4 bases, the J end lost 1 base, and 2 bases lay between the germline ends. This CDR3 contains 12 residues. CDR3 in DNA: TGCGCCAGCAGCCGGAACACCGGGGAGCTGTTTTTT. Its protein product is CASSRNTGELFF.

The gene calls are TRBV2 and TRBJ2-5; D gene ambiguous. Per germline, CDR1 SNHLY and CDR2 FYNNEI. This CDR3 region has 14 residues. Trimming removed 4 bases at V and 5 bases at J, with 14 bases between. The CDR3 protein is CASSVGPSAETQYF. The DNA of the CDR3 is TGTGCCAGCAGTGTAGGACCAAGTGCCGAGACCCAGTACTTC.

The chain is built from TRBV19 and TRBJ1-2, with D tentatively TRBD1 (5 bases). The germline gives CDR1 LNHDA, CDR2 SQIVND (reference sequence). The CDR3 is 14 residues long. Trimming took 5 bases from V and 4 from J, leaving 14 bases between them. The DNA for the CDR3 is TGTGCCAGTAGTCCTTCTAGACAGTCCTATGGCTACACCTTC. Residues: CASSPSRQSYGYTF.

The chain employs TRBV7-9 and TRBJ2-1, with a weak D call TRBD1 (6 bases). Germline lookup yields CDR1 SEHNR and CDR2 FQNEAQ (reference sequence). Trimming shortened V by 0 bases and J by 8 bases, and 14 bases separated the two germline ends. The CDR3 length is 15 residues. The CDR3 region has the DNA TGTGCCAGCAGCTTAGCGAGGGCAGGGGCGGATGAGCAGTTCTTC. Translating it yields CASSLARAGADEQFF.

The chain recombines TRBV4-2 with TRBJ2-5; maybe TRBD2 (7 bases). In germline, CDR1 is LGHNA, CDR2 YNFKEQ. This CDR3 region has 18 residues. V lost 1 base to trimming and J lost 3 bases, with 21 bases between them. CDR3 loop: CASSQGLRGGGRKETQYF. CDR3 nucleotides: TGTGCCAGCAGCCAAGGGTTAAGGGGGGGCGGGCGGAAAGAGACCCAGTACTTC.

V usage is TRBV10-3 and J usage is TRBJ2-1, with 8 bases aligning to TRBD2. V was pared by 3 bases and J by 0 bases, with 4 bases of the junction left unmatched. CDR3 length equals 16 residues. CDR1 is ENHRY, CDR2 SYGVKD, per germline. The CDR3 spells CAISELAGSSYNEQFF. In nucleotides, the CDR3 is TGTGCCATCAGTGAATTAGCGGGGAGCTCCTACAATGAGCAGTTCTTC.

This rearrangement joins TRBV15 to TRBJ1-4; no reliable D call. Germline V gene data show CDR1 as LNHNV and CDR2 as YYDKDF (reference sequence). Trimming stripped 5 bases from V and 7 bases from J, with 20 bases between. The length of the CDR3 is 16 residues. The CDR3: CATSPRALTRSEKLFF. The CDR3 DNA follows: TGTGCCACCAGCCCAAGGGCCTTAACACGGAGTGAAAAACTGTTTTTT.

The rearrangement links TRBV10-1 to TRBJ2-5, with unresolved D. This CDR3 comprises 16 residues. The germline gives CDR1 WNHNN, CDR2 SYGVQD (reference sequence). The V end was cut by 0 bases, the J end by 5 bases, with 16 bases between. The CDR3 DNA sequence: TGCGCCAGCAGTGAGTCGATAACTTATTGGGGTGAGACCCAGTACTTC. Protein product: CASSESITYWGETQYF.

This chain uses TRBV4-3 with TRBJ1-4, with D possibly matching TRBD1 (5 bases). Germline V gene sequence: CDR1 LGHNA, CDR2 YSLEER. The CDR3 runs to 14 residues. The V end lost 4 bases, the J end lost 1 base, and 7 bases lay between the germline ends. In nucleotides, the CDR3 is TGCGCCAGCAGCCGTAGGGGAACTAATGAAAAACTGTTTTTT. This sequence encodes CASSRRGTNEKLFF.

The chain joins TRBV10-3 to TRBJ1-6; possible D gene TRBD1, 6 bases. CDR3 length: 15 amino acids. CDR1 and CDR2 (germline): ENHRY, SYGVKD. V gave up 2 bases and J gave up 10 bases, with 15 bases separating them. The CDR3 bases are TGTGCCATCAGTGAGGGGCAGGGGAGGATCTCACCCCTCCACTTT. Its protein is CAISEGQGRISPLHF.

This clone was detected only a few times. This chain links TRBV5-1 with TRBJ2-2; the D is unclear. Germline lookup yields CDR1 SGHRS and CDR2 YFSETQ. The CDR3 is 15 residues long. V lost 2 bases, J lost 1 base, and 9 bases lay in between. CDR3 protein: CASSLTPGNTGELFF. The CDR3 coding sequence is TGCGCCAGCAGCTTAACTCCGGGGAACACCGGGGAGCTGTTTTTT.

The J gene is TRBJ1-2, the V gene TRBV6-6, with 8 bases that match TRBD1. The V gene's germline CDR1 is MNHNY and CDR2 SVGAGI (reference sequence). Trimming took 6 bases from V and 5 from J; bases not matched to a gene: 2. The CDR3 length is 12 residues. CDR3 DNA sequence: TGTGCCAGCAGGGACAGGGTATATGGCTACACCTTC. This gives the protein CASRDRVYGYTF.

This clone has just a few counts. The V call is TRBV14, the J call TRBJ1-1; D ambiguous. Trimming pared 2 bases from V and 4 bases from J, leaving 8 bases between. The CDR3 has 13 residues. The germline CDR1 and CDR2 sequences are SGHDN and FVKESK. The CDR3: CASSQLQITEAFF. CDR3 sequence (DNA): TGTGCCAGCAGCCAACTACAGATCACTGAAGCTTTCTTT.

The chain joins TRBV23-1 to TRBJ1-6; TRBD1 matches at 7 bases. TRBV23-1 is an ORF, with its function uncertain. The junction had 9 bases not matched to a gene; V was cut back by 1 base and J by 6 bases. This CDR3 region has 17 residues. In DNA, the CDR3 is TGCGCCAGCAGTCAATTGTTGCAGGGGGATCTTAATTCACCCCTCCACTTT. It encodes CASSQLLQGDLNSPLHF.